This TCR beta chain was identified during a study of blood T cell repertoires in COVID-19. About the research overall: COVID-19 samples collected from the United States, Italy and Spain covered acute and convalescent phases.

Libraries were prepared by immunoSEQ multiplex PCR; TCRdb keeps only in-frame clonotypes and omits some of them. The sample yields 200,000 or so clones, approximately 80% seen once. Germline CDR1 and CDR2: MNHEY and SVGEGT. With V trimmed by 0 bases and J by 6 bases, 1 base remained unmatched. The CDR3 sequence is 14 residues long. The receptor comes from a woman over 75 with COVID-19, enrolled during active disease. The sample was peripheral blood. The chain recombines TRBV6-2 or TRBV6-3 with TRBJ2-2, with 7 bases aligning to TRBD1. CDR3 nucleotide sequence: TGTGCCAGCAGTTACTCCGGGACAGCCGGGGAGCTGTTTTTT. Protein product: CASSYSGTAGELFF.